The 3 T cell receptor beta chains given below trace back to one sample, sequenced in a study of post-analysis software for immune sequencing data. Unique molecular identifiers were built into the TCR beta cDNA libraries. TCRdb redid the calling of the PCR reads with MiXCR, one entry per CDR3 protein. The sample holds 800,000 to 950,000 distinct CDR3 sequences; about 50% are singletons and the top ten take approximately 4.4%. Their target antigens are unknown. General observations from the study: Four or five TRBV segments occurring more often in patients than controls included TRBV5-6, TRBV5-1 and TRBV20-1.

Sequenced: blood. These receptors all come from a girl under 18 with multiple sclerosis.

In its sample, this clonotype was seen a few times. This chain connects TRBV15 to TRBJ2-4, with D possibly being TRBD1 (6 bases). Gene TRBJ2-7 matches the end of the DNA better, so the J call may be wrong. CDR1 is LNHNV, CDR2 YYDKDF, per germline (reference sequence). The CDR3 runs to 13 residues. The CDR3 here is CATAQGESYEQYF. The CDR3, as DNA: TGTGCCACCGCACAGGGCGAATCCTACGAGCAGTACTTC.

The CDR3 region has the DNA TGCAGTACTGGGGGACGGAGCCAAGAGACCCAGTACTTC. It specifies CSTGGRSQETQYF. The chain links TRBV20-1 to TRBJ2-5; D could derive from TRBD1 or TRBD2 (5 bases each). Trimming cost V 8 bases and J 1 base, with 14 bases left between them. CDR1 is DFQATT, CDR2 SNEGSKA, per germline (reference sequence). CDR3 length equals 13 residues.

This clonotype was seen more than once but under ten times. The V and J genes are TRBV12-3 or TRBV12-4 and TRBJ2-7; 7 positions agree with TRBD1. Trimming at V came to 4 bases and at J to 4 bases, leaving 10 bases not matched to a gene. This CDR3 spans 15 amino acids. The CDR3 coding sequence is TGTGCCAGCAGTTCCCGACAGGGAAGATCTTACGAGCAGTACTTC. Translated, it gives CASSSRQGRSYEQYF.